The 17 T cell receptor beta chains presented below share a single source sample, sequenced in a study of shared clonotypes between healthy human individuals. Libraries were prepared by immunoSEQ multiplex PCR; TCRdb keeps only in-frame clonotypes and omits some of them. The sample has some 450,000 clones; 77% are singletons. The sample comprised PBMCs. All receptors derive from a woman aged 40 to 50 in good health. Some clones in this sample may be carry-over from other donors' samples.

This chain connects TRBV28 to TRBJ2-3; TRBD2 matches at 7 bases. The V and J ends lost 3 bases and 2 bases, in that order; junction bases with no gene match: 11. The V gene's germline CDR1 is MDHEN and CDR2 SYDVKM. The CDR3 has 17 residues. CDR3 loop: CASSFAGEHYFTDTQYF. CDR3 sequence (DNA): TGTGCCAGCAGTTTTGCGGGAGAGCATTACTTCACAGATACGCAGTATTTT.

DNA for the CDR3: TGTGCCAGTAGTGACACAGGGGACTATGGCTACACCTTC. Translated: CASSDTGDYGYTF. The V call is TRBV19, the J call TRBJ1-2; 7 nucleotides match TRBD1. V lost 5 bases and J lost 3; bases outside the gene matches: 3. Germline CDR1 and CDR2: LNHDA and SQIVND (reference sequence). The CDR3 covers 13 residues.

This clone was observed many times. This sample also contains other DNA sequences that code for the same CDR3. V usage is TRBV4-2 and J usage is TRBJ2-7, with D possibly matching TRBD2 (6 bases). V was cut by 0 bases and J by 1 base, with 10 bases left in between. The CDR3 contains 15 residues. Looked up from germline, CDR1 is LGHNA and CDR2 is YNFKEQ. The chain's CDR3 is CASSQDLAASYEQYF. The CDR3 DNA reads TGTGCCAGCAGCCAAGATTTAGCGGCTTCCTACGAGCAGTACTTC.

The rearrangement joins TRBV5-4 to TRBJ1-3; no clear D gene. CDR1 and CDR2 (germline): SGHNT, YYREEE (reference sequence). CDR3 size: 14 residues. Deletions cut 0 bases from V and 5 bases from J, with 9 bases between. In DNA form, the CDR3 reads TGTGCCAGCAGCTTGGAGGGTCACCGAAACACCATATATTTT. Its translation is CASSLEGHRNTIYF. Using reference TRBV5-4 and TRBJ1-3 for the parts outside the CDR3, the full variable domain is ETGVTQSPTHLIKTRGQQVTLRCSSQSGHNTVSWYQQALGQGPQFIFQYYREEENGRGNFPPRFSGLQFPNYSSELNVNALELDDSALYLCASSLEGHRNTIYFGEGSWLTVV.

Worth noting for this clone: Other DNA variants within this sample encode the same CDR3. The chain carries TRBV7-2 and TRBJ2-7; perhaps D is TRBD1 or TRBD2 (5 bases each). This CDR3 is built from 14 residues. V was shortened by 6 bases and J by 1 base, with 13 bases between the two germline ends. The germline V gene encodes CDR1 SGHTA and CDR2 FQGNSA. The CDR3 region is CASSSDRGSYEQYF. The CDR3 nucleotides are TGTGCCAGCAGTTCAGACAGAGGGTCCTACGAGCAGTACTTC.

This clone appeared a single time. The gene calls are TRBV11-2 and TRBJ2-3; D might be TRBD1 (6 bases). Trimming shortened V by 4 bases and J by 6 bases, and 17 bases separated the two germline ends. CDR1 and CDR2 from the germline V gene are SGHAT and FQNNGV. The length of the CDR3 is 15 residues. This CDR3 reads CASSSNTGRGDTQYF. In nucleotides, the CDR3 is TGTGCCAGCAGCTCAAATACAGGGAGAGGGGATACGCAGTATTTT.

Of note for this clone: Given a far larger clone just one base away, this is likely a sequencing read error. In this CDR3 the conserved last residue, phenylalanine or tryptophan, is missing, so a read error is likely. The DNA is omitted, as the CDR3 cannot be located on it reliably, and the CDR3 follows TCRdb's listing. This sequence joins TRBV4-2 and TRBJ2-7; the tabulated D call, TRBD2, remains unverified against the DNA. CDR1 and CDR2 from the germline V gene are LGHNA and YNFKEQ. The CDR3 is 15 amino acids in total, end residues counted. This CDR3 reads CASSQDRGTSDTSRL.

This chain uses TRBV4-1 with TRBJ1-2; D is unresolved. The CDR3 consists of 16 residues. V dropped 0 bases and J dropped 5 bases, with 16 bases sitting between them. The V gene's germline CDR1 is MGHRA and CDR2 YSYEKL. CDR3 amino acids: CASSQDRTGFGYGYTF. The CDR3 nucleotides are TGCGCCAGCAGCCAAGATCGGACGGGGTTTGGGTATGGCTACACCTTC.

V usage is TRBV19 and J usage is TRBJ2-7; 9 bases are a match to TRBD2. V dropped 5 bases and J dropped 4; count of bases not matched to a gene: 6. Germline V gives CDR1 LNHDA, CDR2 SQIVND (reference sequence). This CDR3 is built from 14 residues. The CDR3 spells CASSSQAGGYEQYF. The DNA for the CDR3 is TGTGCCAGTAGTTCCCAGGCGGGAGGGTACGAGCAGTACTTC. Together with reference TRBV19 and TRBJ2-7, the CDR3 gives the full variable domain: DGGITQSPKYLFRKEGQNVTLSCEQNLNHDAMYWYRQDPGQGLRLIYYSQIVNDFQKGDIAEGYSVSREKKESFPLTVTSAQKNPTAFYLCASSSQAGGYEQYFGPGTRLTVT.

A note on this clone: Given a far larger clone just one base away, this is likely a sequencing read error. V gene TRBV11-2 combines with J gene TRBJ2-7; possibly TRBD2 for D (6 bases). The CDR3 contains 15 residues. The germline V gene encodes CDR1 SGHAT and CDR2 FQNNGV. CDR3 residues: CASSHFLANPFEQHF. In DNA, the CDR3 is TGTGCCAGCAGCCATTTTCTAGCGAACCCCTTCGAGCAGCACTTC.

The CDR3 DNA is TGTGCCAGCAGGCCTACAGGGGGTGATGAAAAACTGTTTTTT. Protein product: CASRPTGGDEKLFF. The chain joins TRBV2 to TRBJ1-4; TRBD1 matches 8 bases. The CDR3 is 14 residues long. V shed 6 bases, J shed 6 bases, and the junction held 6 bases outside the gene matches. Germline loops: CDR1 SNHLY, CDR2 FYNNEI.

The chain is built from TRBV28 and TRBJ1-1; D uncertain. The CDR3 is 12 residues long. Trimming removed 6 bases from V and 7 bases from J, with 12 bases in between. Germline-derived CDR1 and CDR2 are MDHEN and SYDVKM. CDR3 sequence: CASSPPVGEAFF. For the CDR3, the DNA is TGTGCCAGCAGCCCCCCGGTTGGTGAAGCTTTCTTT.

This rearrangement joins TRBV15 to TRBJ2-2; 11 bases are shared with TRBD2. Germline V CDR1 and CDR2: LNHNV, YYDKDF (reference sequence). V shed 0 bases and J 7 bases; nucleotides not matched to a gene: 4. The CDR3 extends over 16 amino acids. The CDR3 region has the DNA TGTGCCACCAGCAGAGATAGTAGCGGGAGGGTCGGGGAGCTGTTTTTT. Amino acid sequence: CATSRDSSGRVGELFF.

The rearrangement joins TRBV7-9 to TRBJ2-5; 13 bases match TRBD2. Losses at the gene ends were 5 bases for V and 3 bases for J; bases not matched to a gene: 3. CDR3 length equals 15 residues. CDR1 and CDR2 from the germline V gene are SEHNR and FQNEAQ (reference sequence). This chain's CDR3 is CASSPGLAGEETQYF. CDR3 nucleotides: TGTGCCAGCAGCCCCGGACTAGCGGGAGAAGAGACCCAGTACTTC.

In its sample, this clone was seen once. The rearrangement uses TRBV7-9 and TRBJ2-7, with TRBD1 as a possible D gene (5 bases). The length of the CDR3 is 13 residues. With 2 bases removed from V and 4 bases from J, the gap between germline ends came to 9 bases. Germline V gives CDR1 SEHNR, CDR2 FQNEAQ (reference sequence). This chain's CDR3 is CASSLLQGYEQYF. The CDR3 DNA sequence: TGTGCCAGCAGCTTACTTCAGGGTTACGAGCAGTACTTC.

This clone occurred once. This likely reflects a read error, since a far larger clone is one base away. The chain recombines TRBV5-1 with TRBJ1-1; 8 bases are shared with TRBD1. CDR1 and CDR2 from the germline V gene are SGHRS and YFSETQ. This CDR3 has 16 residues. CDR3 DNA: TGCGCCGGCAGCTTGGCCGTAGGACAGGGCAACACTGAAGCTTTCTTT. Translation gives CAGSLAVGQGNTEAFF.

Turning to this clone: A much larger clone lies one base from this, so it may be a read error. Since the CDR3 does not end with the conserved phenylalanine or tryptophan, this likely comes from a read error. The V and J genes are TRBV5-4 and TRBJ1-2; maybe TRBD1 (5 bases). V gave up 0 bases and J gave up 4 bases, with 7 bases separating them. The germline CDR1 and CDR2 sequences are SGHNT and YYREEE (reference sequence). The CDR3 contains 13 residues. In DNA form, the CDR3 reads TGTGCCAGCAGCTTGGTGGGGGTCTATGGCTACACCCTC. Translated: CASSLVGVYGYTL.